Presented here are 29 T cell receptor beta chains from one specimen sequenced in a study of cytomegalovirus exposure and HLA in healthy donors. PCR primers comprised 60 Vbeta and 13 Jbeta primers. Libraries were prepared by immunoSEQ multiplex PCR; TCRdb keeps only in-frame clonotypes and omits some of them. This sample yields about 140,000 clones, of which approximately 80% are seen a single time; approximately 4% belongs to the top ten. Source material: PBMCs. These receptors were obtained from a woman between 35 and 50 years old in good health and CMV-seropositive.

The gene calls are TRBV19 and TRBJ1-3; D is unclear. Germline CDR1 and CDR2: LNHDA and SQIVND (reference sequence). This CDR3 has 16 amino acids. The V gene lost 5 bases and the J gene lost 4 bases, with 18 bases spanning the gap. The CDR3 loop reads CASSLDGRVAGNTIYF. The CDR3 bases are TGTGCCAGTAGTCTCGACGGGAGGGTAGCAGGAAACACCATATATTTT.

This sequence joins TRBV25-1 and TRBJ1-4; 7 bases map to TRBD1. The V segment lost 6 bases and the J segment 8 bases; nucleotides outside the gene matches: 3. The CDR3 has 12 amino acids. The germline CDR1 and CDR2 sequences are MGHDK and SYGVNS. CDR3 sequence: CASSGQAEKLFF. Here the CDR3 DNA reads TGTGCCAGCAGCGGACAGGCCGAAAAACTGTTTTTT. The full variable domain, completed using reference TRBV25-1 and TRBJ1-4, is EADIYQTPRYLVIGTGKKITLECSQTMGHDKMYWYQQDPGMELHLIHYSYGVNSTEKGDLSSESTVSRIRTEHFPLTLESARPSHTSQYLCASSGQAEKLFFGSGTQLSVL.

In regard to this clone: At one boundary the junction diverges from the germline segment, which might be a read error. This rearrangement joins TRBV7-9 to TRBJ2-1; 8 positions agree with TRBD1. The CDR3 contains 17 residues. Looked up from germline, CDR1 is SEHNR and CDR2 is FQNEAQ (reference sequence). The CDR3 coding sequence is TGTTCCAGCAGCTATACCAGGGGGCCCCATGGTCAGTCTGAGCAGTTCTTC. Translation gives CSSSYTRGPHGQSEQFF. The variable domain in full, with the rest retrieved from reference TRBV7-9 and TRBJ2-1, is DTGVSQNPRHKITKRGQNVTFRCDPISEHNRLYWYRQTLGQGPEFLTYFQNEAQLEKSRLLSDRFSAERPKGSFSTLEIQRTEQGDSAMYLCSSSYTRGPHGQSEQFFGPGTRLTVL.

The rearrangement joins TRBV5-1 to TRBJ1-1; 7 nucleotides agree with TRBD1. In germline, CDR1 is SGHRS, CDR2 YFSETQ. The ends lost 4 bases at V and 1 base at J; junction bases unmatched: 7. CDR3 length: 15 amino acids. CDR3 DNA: TGCGCCAGCAGCCCCGGGACAGTAGAGAACACTGAAGCTTTCTTT. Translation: CASSPGTVENTEAFF.

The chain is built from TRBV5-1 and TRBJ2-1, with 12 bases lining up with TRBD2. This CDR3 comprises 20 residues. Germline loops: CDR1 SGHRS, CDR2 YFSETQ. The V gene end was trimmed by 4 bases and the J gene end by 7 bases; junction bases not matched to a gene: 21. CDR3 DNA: TGCGCCAGCAGCATTACCGGGACAGGGCGGCTAGCGGGAGGGTGGAATGAGCAGTTCTTC. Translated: CASSITGTGRLAGGWNEQFF.

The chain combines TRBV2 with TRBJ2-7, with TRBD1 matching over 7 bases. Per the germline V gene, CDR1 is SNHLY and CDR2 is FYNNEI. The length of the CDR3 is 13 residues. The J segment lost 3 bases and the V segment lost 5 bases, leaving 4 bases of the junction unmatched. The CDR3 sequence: CASSRDRNYEQYF. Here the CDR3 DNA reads TGTGCCAGCAGTAGGGACAGAAACTACGAGCAGTACTTC.

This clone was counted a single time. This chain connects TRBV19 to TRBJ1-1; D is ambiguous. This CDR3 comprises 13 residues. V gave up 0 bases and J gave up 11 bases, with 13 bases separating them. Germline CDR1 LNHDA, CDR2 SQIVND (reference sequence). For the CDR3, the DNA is TGTGCCAGTAGTATAGACTATTTTGGAGGGGCTTTCTTT. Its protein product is CASSIDYFGGAFF.

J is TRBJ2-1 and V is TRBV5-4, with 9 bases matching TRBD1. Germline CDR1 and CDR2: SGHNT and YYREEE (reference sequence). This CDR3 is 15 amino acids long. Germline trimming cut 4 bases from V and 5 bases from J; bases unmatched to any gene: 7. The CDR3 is CASSPWTGDNNEQFF. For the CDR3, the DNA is TGTGCCAGCAGCCCGTGGACAGGGGATAACAATGAGCAGTTCTTC.

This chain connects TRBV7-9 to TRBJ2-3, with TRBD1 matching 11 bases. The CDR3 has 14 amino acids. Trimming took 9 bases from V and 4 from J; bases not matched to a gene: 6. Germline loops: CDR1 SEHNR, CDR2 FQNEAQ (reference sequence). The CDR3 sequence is CASGGTGGADTQYF. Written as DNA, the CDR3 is TGTGCCAGTGGGGGGACAGGGGGAGCAGATACGCAGTATTTT.

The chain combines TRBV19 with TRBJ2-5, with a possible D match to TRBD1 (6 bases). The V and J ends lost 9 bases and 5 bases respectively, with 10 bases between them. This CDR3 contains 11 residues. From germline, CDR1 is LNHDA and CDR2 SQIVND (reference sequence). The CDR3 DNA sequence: TGTGCCAGCGCTCAGGGGGAGACCCAGTACTTC. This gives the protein CASAQGETQYF.

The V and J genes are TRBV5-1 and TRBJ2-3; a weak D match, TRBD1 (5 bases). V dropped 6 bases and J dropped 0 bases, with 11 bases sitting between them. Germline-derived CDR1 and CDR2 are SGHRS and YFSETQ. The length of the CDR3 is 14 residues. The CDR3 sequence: CASNDSPSTDTQYF. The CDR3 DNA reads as TGCGCCAGCAATGACAGCCCGAGCACAGATACGCAGTATTTT.

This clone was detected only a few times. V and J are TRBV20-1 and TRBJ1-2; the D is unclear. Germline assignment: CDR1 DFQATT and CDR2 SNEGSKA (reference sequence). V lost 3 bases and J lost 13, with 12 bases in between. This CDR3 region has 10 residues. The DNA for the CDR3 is TGCAGTGCTAGCGATGAGGGAAGCACCTTC. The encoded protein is CSASDEGSTF.

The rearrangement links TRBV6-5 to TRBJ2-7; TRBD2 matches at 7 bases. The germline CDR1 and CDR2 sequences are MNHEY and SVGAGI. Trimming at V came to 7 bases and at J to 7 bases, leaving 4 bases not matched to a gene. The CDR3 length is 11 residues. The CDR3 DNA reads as TGTGCCAGCAACCAGGGAGGGGAGCAGTACTTC. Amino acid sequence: CASNQGGEQYF.

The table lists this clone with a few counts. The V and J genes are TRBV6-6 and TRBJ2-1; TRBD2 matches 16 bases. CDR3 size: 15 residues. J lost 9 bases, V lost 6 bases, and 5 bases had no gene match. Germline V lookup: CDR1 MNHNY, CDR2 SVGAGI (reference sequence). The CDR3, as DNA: TGTGCCAGCAGCATCGGGACTAGCGGGGGGGTTGAGCAGTTCTTC. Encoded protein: CASSIGTSGGVEQFF.

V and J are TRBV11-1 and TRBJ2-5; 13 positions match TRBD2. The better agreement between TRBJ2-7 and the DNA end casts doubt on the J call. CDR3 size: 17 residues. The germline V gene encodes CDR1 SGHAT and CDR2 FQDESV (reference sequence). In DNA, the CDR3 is TGTGCCAGCAGCTTCGAAGTGGGACTAGCGGGGAGATACGAGCAGTACTTC. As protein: CASSFEVGLAGRYEQYF.

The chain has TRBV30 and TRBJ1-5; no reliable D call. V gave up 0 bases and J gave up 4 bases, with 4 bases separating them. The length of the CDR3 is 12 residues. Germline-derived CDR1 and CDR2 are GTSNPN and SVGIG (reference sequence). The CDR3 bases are TGTGCCTGGAGTGTCGAGAATCAGCCCCAGCATTTT. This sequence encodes CAWSVENQPQHF.

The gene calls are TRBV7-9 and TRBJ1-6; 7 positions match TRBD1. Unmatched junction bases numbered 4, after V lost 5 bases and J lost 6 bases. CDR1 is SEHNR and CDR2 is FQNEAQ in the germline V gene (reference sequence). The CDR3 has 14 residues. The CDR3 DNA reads TGTGCCAGCAGCGGGGACAGTCTTAATTCACCCCTCCACTTT. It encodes CASSGDSLNSPLHF.

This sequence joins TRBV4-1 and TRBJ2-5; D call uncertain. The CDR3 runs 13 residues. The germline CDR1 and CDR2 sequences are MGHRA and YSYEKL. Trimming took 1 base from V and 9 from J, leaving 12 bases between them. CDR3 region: CASSQALTEPQYF. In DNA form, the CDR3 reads TGCGCCAGCAGCCAAGCCCTGACGGAGCCCCAGTACTTC.

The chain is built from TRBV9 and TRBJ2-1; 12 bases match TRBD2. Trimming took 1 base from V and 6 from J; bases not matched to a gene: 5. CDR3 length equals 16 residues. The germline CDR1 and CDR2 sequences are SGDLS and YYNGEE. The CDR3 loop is CASSVTSGRLVNEQFF. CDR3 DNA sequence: TGTGCCAGCAGCGTAACTAGCGGGAGGTTAGTCAATGAGCAGTTCTTC.

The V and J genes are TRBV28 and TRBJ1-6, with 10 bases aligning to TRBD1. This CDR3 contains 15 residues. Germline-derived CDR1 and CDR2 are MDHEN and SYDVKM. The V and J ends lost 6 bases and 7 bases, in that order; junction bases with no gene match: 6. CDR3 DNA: TGTGCCAGCAGACGCATGGGACAGGGGAATTCACCCCTCCACTTT. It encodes CASRRMGQGNSPLHF.

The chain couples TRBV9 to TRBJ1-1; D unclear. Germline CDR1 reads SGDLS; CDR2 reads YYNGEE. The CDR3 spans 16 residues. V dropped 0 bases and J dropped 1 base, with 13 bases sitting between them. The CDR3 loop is CASSVGGGGGNTEAFF. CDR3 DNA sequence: TGTGCCAGCAGCGTAGGGGGTGGAGGCGGGAACACTGAAGCTTTCTTT.

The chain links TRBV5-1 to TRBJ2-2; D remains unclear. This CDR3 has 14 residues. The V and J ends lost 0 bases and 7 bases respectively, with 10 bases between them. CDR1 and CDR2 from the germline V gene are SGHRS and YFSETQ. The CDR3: CASSLGPVGGELFF. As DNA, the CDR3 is TGCGCCAGCAGCTTGGGGCCTGTTGGCGGGGAGCTGTTTTTT.

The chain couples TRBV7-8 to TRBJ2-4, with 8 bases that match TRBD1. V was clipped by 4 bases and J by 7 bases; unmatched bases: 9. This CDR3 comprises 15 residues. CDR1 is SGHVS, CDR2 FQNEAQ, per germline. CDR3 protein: CASSSGQGDGNIQYF. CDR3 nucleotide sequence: TGTGCCAGCAGCTCCGGACAGGGCGATGGGAACATTCAGTACTTC.

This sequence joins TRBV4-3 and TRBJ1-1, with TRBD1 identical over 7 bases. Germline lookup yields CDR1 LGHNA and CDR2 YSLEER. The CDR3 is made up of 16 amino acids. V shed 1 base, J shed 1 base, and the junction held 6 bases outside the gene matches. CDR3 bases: TGCGCCAGCAGCCAAGGGAGGGGGCAGCGGAACACTGAAGCTTTCTTT. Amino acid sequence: CASSQGRGQRNTEAFF.

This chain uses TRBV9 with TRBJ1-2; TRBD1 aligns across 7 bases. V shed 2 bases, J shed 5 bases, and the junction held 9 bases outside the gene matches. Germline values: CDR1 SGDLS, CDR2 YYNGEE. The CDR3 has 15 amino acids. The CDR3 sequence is CASSVGTDLGYGYTF. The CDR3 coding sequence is TGTGCCAGCAGCGTCGGGACAGACCTAGGATATGGCTACACCTTC.

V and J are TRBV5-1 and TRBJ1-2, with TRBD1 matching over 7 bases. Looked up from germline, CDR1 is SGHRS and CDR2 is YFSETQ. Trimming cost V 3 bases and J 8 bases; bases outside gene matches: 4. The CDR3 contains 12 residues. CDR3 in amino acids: CASSWTGEGYTF. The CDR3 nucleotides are TGCGCCAGCAGCTGGACAGGTGAAGGCTACACCTTC. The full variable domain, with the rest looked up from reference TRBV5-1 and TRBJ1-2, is KAGVTQTPRYLIKTRGQQVTLSCSPISGHRSVSWYQQTPGQGLQFLFEYFSETQRNKGNFPGRFSGRQFSNSRSEMNVSTLELGDSALYLCASSWTGEGYTFGSGTRLTVV.

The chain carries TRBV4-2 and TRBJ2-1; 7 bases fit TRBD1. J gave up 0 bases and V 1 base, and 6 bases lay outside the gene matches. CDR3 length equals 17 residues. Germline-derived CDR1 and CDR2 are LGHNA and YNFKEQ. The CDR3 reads CASSQAPTGPSYNEQFF. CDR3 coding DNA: TGTGCCAGCAGCCAAGCACCGACAGGGCCCTCCTACAATGAGCAGTTCTTC.

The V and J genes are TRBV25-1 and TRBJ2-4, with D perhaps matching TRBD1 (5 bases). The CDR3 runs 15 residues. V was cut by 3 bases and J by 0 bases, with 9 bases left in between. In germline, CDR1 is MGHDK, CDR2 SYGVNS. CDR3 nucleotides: TGTGCCAGCAGTGACTACGACAGAGCCAAAAACATTCAGTACTTC. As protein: CASSDYDRAKNIQYF.

The CDR3 loop is CAWSVRVGEQYF. Written as DNA, the CDR3 is TGTGCCTGGAGTGTTCGGGTCGGAGAGCAGTACTTC. V gene TRBV30 combines with J gene TRBJ2-7; D call uncertain. The CDR3 is 12 residues long. The V gene lost 0 bases and the J gene lost 7 bases, with 10 bases spanning the gap. Germline-derived CDR1 and CDR2 are GTSNPN and SVGIG (reference sequence).